These T cell receptor beta chains were read from a single sample in a study of blood T cell repertoires in COVID-19. Sequenced by immunoSEQ multiplex PCR; TCRdb stores in-frame clones only, minus some. In the table there are fewer than 350,000 clones, roughly nine tenths of which are singletons. The sequenced material came from peripheral blood. The receptors were sampled from a woman in her twenties or thirties with COVID-19, enrolled during active disease. CDR3s include the opening cysteine and the closing phenylalanine or tryptophan. A D gene is named only where the DNA matches it firmly. Rows give clone size only sometimes, using once, few, many, or a class for an expanded clone.

D	size	J	V	CDR3	DNA
NA	NA	TRBJ2-2	TRBV10-1	CASLSPGTGELFF	TGCGCCAGCCTAAGCCCCGGCACCGGGGAGCTGTTTTTT
NA	NA	TRBJ1-4	TRBV5-1	CASSSGSSAREKLFF	TGCGCCAGCAGCTCGGGGTCGTCGGCTAGGGAAAAACTGTTTTTT
TRBD1	few	TRBJ1-1	TRBV7-9	CASSSGQGDTEAFF	TGTGCCAGCAGCTCCGGACAGGGTGACACTGAAGCTTTCTTT
NA	NA	TRBJ2-5	TRBV5-1	CASRIMGQTGETQYF	TGCGCCAGCAGAATTATGGGACAAACTGGGGAGACCCAGTACTTC
TRBD2	NA	TRBJ2-5	TRBV3-1/TRBV3-2	CASSQDMGGGSAQYF	TGTGCCAGCAGCCAAGATATGGGGGGGGGTTCGGCCCAGTACTTC
NA	NA	TRBJ2-3	TRBV12-5	CASVSSGTDTQYF	TGTGCTAGTGTGTCTAGCGGCACAGATACGCAGTATTTT
NA	few	TRBJ1-4	TRBV11-2	CASSSDGLAEKLFF	TGTGCCAGCAGCTCCGACGGGTTGGCTGAAAAACTGTTTTTT
TRBD1	few	TRBJ2-3	TRBV4-1	CASSQDGTATDTQYF	TGCGCCAGCAGCCAAGATGGGACAGCCACAGATACGCAGTATTTT
NA	NA	TRBJ2-7	TRBV11-2	CASSLVSGNYEQYF	TGTGCCAGCAGCTTAGTGTCGGGGAACTACGAGCAGTACTTC
TRBD1	NA	TRBJ1-3	TRBV4-2	CASSPTTGGLNTIYF	TGTGCCAGCAGTCCAACCACAGGGGGCTTAAACACCATATATTTT
TRBD2	few	TRBJ2-7	TRBV15	CATSRGTGGPSTYEQYF	TGTGCCACCAGCAGGGGGACGGGGGGGCCCTCCACCTACGAGCAGTACTTC
TRBD1	NA	TRBJ2-4	TRBV18	CASSTTGGIAKNIQYF	TGTGCCAGCTCTACGACAGGGGGCATCGCCAAAAACATTCAGTACTTC
NA	once	TRBJ2-5	TRBV6-1	CASRVDIGSETQYF	TGTGCCAGCAGGGTAGATATCGGGTCAGAGACCCAGTACTTC
TRBD2	NA	TRBJ2-2	TRBV2	CASRDSGSTGELFF	TGTGCCAGCAGGGACAGCGGGAGCACCGGGGAGCTGTTTTTT
TRBD2	NA	TRBJ2-3	TRBV6-5	CASRTSGVTDTQYF	TGTGCCAGCAGGACTAGCGGGGTAACAGATACGCAGTATTTT
NA	NA	TRBJ1-5	TRBV7-5	CVRSPRQGLDQPQHF	TGTGTCAGAAGCCCTCGACAGGGTTTAGATCAGCCCCAGCATTTT
TRBD1	NA	TRBJ1-2	TRBV27	CASSPWTGPIGYTF	TGTGCCAGCAGTCCTTGGACAGGTCCTATTGGCTACACCTTC
TRBD1	NA	TRBJ2-7	TRBV18	CASSPPGGTGSYEQYF	TGTGCCAGCTCACCCCCCGGGGGGACAGGGTCCTACGAGCAGTACTTC
NA	NA	TRBJ1-6	TRBV9	CASSVGAGESSYNSPLHF	TGTGCCAGCAGCGTAGGGGCAGGGGAAAGCTCCTATAATTCACCCCTCCACTTT
TRBD1	NA	TRBJ1-4	TRBV6-5	CASSYPPGQGTEKLFF	TGTGCCAGCAGTTACCCTCCGGGACAGGGAACGGAAAAACTGTTTTTT
NA	NA	TRBJ2-3	TRBV7-2	CASSFTKADTQYF	TGTGCCAGCAGCTTTACAAAAGCAGATACGCAGTATTTT
TRBD1	NA	TRBJ2-1	TRBV29-1	CSVQQTGGNQFF	TGCAGCGTTCAACAGACAGGGGGGAATCAGTTCTTC
TRBD1	NA	TRBJ1-1	TRBV13	CASSWVSGQGETEAFF	TGTGCCAGCAGCTGGGTCTCCGGACAGGGAGAAACTGAAGCTTTCTTT
TRBD1	NA	TRBJ1-2	TRBV5-1	CASSLNDRAGGYTF	TGCGCCAGCAGCTTGAACGACAGGGCTGGTGGCTACACCTTC
TRBD1	NA	TRBJ1-4	TRBV7-6	CASSLGTGPNEKLFF	TGTGCCAGCAGCTTAGGGACAGGCCCTAATGAAAAACTGTTTTTT
NA	few	TRBJ1-2	TRBV19	CASSAAFYGYTF	TGTGCCAGTAGTGCGGCCTTCTATGGCTACACCTTC
TRBD1	once	TRBJ1-6	TRBV28	CASSADRARRSPLHF	TGTGCCAGCAGTGCAGACAGGGCCAGGCGTTCACCCCTCCACTTT
NA	NA	TRBJ2-2	TRBV3-1/TRBV3-2	CASSSRAGTGELFF	TGTGCCAGCAGCTCAAGGGCGGGCACCGGGGAGCTGTTTTTT
NA	NA	TRBJ2-3	TRBV11-2	CASSLLSGSSTDTQYF	TGTGCCAGCAGCCTTCTGAGCGGGTCTAGCACAGATACGCAGTATTTT
TRBD2	NA	TRBJ2-3	TRBV5-5	CASSLLQTSGGRTDTQYF	TGTGCCAGCAGCCTCCTACAGACTAGCGGGGGGCGGACAGATACGCAGTATTTT
NA	NA	TRBJ2-5	TRBV9	CASSVATETQYF	TGTGCCAGCAGCGTAGCTACGGAGACCCAGTACTTC
TRBD1	NA	TRBJ2-5	TRBV24-1	CATSDPTDIQQGPTIQETQYF	TGTGCCACCAGTGATCCCACTGACATACAACAGGGGCCTACTATACAAGAGACCCAGTACTTC
TRBD2	NA	TRBJ2-1	TRBV5-5	CASSQLAGGREQFF	TGTGCCAGCAGTCAGTTAGCGGGGGGGCGTGAGCAGTTCTTC